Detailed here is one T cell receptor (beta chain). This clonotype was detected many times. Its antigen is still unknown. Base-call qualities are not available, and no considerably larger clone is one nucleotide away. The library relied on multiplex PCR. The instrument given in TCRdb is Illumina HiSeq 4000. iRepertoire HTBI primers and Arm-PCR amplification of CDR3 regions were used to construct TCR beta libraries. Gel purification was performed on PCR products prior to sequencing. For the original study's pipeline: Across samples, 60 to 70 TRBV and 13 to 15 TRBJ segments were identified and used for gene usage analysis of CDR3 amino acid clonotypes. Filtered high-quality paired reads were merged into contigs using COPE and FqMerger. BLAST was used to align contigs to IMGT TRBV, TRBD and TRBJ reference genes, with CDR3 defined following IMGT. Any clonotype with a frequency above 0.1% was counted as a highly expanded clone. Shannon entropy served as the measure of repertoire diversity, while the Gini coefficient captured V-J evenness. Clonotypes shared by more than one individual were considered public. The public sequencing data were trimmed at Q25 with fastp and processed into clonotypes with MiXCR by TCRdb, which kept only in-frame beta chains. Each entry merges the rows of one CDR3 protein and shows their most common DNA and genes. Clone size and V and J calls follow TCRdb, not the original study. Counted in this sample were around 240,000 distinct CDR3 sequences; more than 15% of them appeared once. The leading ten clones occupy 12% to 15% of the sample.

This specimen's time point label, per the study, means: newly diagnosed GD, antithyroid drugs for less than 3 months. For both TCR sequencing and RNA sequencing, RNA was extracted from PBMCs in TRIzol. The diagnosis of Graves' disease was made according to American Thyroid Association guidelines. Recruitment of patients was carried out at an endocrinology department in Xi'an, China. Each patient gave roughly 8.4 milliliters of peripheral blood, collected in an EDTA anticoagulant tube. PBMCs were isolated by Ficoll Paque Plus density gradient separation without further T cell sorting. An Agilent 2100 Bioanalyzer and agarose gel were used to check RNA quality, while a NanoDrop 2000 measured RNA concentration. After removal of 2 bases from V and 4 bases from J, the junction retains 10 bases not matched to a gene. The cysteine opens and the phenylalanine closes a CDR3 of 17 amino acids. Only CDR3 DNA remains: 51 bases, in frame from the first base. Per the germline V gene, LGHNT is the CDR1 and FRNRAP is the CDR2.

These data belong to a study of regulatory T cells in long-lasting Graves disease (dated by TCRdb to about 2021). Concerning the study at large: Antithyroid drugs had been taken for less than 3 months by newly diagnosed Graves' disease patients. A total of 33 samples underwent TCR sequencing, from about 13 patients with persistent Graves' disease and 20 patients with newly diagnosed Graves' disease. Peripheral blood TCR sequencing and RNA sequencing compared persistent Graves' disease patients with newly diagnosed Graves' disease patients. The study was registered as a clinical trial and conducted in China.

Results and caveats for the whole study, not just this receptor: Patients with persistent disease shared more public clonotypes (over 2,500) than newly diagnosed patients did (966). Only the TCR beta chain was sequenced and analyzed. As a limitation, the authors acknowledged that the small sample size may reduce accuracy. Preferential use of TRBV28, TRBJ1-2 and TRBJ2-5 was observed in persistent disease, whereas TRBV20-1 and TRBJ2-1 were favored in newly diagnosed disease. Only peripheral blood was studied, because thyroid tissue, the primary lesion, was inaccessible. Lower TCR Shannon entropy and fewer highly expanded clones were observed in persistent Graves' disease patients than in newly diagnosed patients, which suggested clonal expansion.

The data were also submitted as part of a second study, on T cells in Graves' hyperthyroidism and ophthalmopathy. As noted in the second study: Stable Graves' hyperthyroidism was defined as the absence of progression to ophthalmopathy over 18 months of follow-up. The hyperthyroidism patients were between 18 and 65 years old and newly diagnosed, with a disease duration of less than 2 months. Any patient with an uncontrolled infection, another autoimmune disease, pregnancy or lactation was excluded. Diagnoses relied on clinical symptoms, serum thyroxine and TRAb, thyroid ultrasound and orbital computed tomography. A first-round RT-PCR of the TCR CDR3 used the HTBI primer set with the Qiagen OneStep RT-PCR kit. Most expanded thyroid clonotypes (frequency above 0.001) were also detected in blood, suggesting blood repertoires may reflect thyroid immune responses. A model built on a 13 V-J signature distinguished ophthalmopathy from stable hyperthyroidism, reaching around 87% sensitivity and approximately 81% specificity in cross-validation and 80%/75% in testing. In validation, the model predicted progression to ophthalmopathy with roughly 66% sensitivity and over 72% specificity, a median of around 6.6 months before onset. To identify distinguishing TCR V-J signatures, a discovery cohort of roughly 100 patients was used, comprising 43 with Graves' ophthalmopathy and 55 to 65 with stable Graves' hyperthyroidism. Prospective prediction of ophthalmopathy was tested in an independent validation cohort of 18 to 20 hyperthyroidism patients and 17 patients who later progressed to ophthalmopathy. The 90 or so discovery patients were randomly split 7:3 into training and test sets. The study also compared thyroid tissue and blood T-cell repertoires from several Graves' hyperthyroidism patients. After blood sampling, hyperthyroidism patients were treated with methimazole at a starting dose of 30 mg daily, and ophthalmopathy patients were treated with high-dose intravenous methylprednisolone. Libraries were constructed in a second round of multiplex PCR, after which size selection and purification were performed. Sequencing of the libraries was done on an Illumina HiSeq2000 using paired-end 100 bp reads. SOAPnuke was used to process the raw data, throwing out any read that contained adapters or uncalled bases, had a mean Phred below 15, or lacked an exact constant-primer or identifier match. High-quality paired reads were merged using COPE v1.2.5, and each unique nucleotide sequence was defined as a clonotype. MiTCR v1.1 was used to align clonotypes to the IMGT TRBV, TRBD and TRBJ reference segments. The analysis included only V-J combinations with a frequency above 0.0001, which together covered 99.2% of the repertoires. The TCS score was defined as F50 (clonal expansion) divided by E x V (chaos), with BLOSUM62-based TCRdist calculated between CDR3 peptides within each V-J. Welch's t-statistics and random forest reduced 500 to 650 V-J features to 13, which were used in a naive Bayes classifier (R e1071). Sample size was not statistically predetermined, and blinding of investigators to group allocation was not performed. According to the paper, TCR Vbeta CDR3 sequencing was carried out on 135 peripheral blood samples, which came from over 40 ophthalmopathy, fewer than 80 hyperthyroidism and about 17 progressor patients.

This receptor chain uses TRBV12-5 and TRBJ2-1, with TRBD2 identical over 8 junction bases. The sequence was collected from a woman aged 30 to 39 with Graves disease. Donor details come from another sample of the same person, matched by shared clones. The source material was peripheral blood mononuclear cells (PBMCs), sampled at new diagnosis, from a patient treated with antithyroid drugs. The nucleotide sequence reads TGTGCTAGTGGTTTGCGGGGGGGGGCGCGGGCTTACAATGAGCAGTTCTTC. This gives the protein CASGLRGGARAYNEQFF.